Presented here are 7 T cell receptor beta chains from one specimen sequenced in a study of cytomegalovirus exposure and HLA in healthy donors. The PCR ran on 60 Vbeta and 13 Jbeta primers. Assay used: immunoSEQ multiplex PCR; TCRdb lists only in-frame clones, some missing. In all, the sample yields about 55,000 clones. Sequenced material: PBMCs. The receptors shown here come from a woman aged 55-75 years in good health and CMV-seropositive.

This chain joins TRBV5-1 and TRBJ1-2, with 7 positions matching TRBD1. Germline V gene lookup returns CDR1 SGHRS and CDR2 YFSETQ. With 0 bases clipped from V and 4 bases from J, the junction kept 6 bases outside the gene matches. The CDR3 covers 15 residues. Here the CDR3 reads CASSLAEGAIYGYTF. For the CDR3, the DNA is TGCGCCAGCAGCTTGGCGGAGGGGGCGATCTATGGCTACACCTTC.

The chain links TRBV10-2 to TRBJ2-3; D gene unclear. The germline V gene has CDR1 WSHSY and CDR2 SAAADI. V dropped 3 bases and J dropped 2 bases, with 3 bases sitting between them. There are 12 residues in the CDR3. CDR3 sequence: CASSDHTDTQYF. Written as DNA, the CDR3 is TGCGCCAGCAGTGACCACACAGATACGCAGTATTTT.

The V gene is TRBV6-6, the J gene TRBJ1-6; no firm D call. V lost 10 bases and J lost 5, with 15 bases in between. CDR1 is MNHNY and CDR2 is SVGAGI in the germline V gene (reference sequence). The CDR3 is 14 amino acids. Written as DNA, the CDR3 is TGTGCCACGCTGTCCGGGATGAATAATTCACCCCTCCACTTT. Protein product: CATLSGMNNSPLHF.

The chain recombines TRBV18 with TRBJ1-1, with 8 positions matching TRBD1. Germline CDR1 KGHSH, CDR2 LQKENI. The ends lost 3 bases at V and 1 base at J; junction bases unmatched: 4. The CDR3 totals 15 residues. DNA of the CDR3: TGTGCCAGCTCACCCTGGACAGGGCAGAACACTGAAGCTTTCTTT. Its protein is CASSPWTGQNTEAFF. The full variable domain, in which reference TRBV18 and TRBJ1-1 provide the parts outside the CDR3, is NAGVMQNPRHLVRRRGQEARLRCSPMKGHSHVYWYRQLPEEGLKFMVYLQKENIIDESGMPKERFSAEFPKEGPSILRIQQVVRGDSAAYFCASSPWTGQNTEAFFGQGTRLTVV.

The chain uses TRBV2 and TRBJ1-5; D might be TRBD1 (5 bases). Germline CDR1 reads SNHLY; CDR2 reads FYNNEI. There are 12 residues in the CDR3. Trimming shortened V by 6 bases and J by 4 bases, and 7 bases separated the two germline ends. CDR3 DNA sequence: TGTGCCAGCAGGAAGGGGAATCAGCCCCAGCATTTT. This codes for CASRKGNQPQHF.

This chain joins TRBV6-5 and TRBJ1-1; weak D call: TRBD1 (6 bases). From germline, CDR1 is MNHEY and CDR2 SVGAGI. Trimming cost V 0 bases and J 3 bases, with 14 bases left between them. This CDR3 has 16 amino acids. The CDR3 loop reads CASSYSQGMEYTEAFF. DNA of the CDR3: TGTGCCAGCAGTTACTCACAGGGAATGGAATACACTGAAGCTTTCTTT.

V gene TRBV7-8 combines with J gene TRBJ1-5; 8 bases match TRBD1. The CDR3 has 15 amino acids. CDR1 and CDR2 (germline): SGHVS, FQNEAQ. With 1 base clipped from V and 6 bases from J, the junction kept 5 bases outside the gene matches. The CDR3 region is CASSLEQGAGQPQHF. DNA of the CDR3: TGTGCCAGCAGCTTAGAGCAGGGGGCCGGTCAGCCCCAGCATTTT. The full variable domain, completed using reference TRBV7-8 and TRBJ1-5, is GAGVSQSPRYKVAKRGQDVALRCDPISGHVSLFWYQQALGQGPEFLTYFQNEAQLDKSGLPSDRFFAERPEGSVSTLKIQRTQQEDSAVYLCASSLEQGAGQPQHFGDGTRLSIL.